This record concerns one T cell receptor beta chain sequence. Its antigen is not known. This record belongs to a study of Graves' ophthalmopathy and Graves' hyperthyroidism. A 10 ml volume of fresh peripheral blood provided the PBMCs. The study, taken as a whole, reports: The 13-signature model separated ophthalmopathy from stable hyperthyroidism at around 86% sensitivity and almost 83% specificity.

Trimming cost V 6 bases and J 7 bases, with 18 bases left between them. CDR1 is MNHNS and CDR2 is SASEGT in the germline V gene. The CDR3 has 14 residues. Amplifying from RNA transcripts, the study obtained TCR beta CDR3 regions. HTBI-primed RT-PCR formed the first round, and a multiplex PCR formed the second. TCRdb re-called the multiplex PCR reads with MiXCR, one entry per CDR3 protein. The sample contains roughly 160,000 distinct CDR3 sequences, about two fifths of which appear only once. The sequencing input was peripheral blood. The chain employs TRBV6-1 and TRBJ1-2; weak D call: TRBD1 (5 bases). The sequence was obtained from a man aged 25 to 40 with Graves' ophthalmopathy. Written as DNA, the CDR3 is TGTGCCAGCAGACCGATCGGGACGGAGATTGGCTACACCTTC. Encoded protein: CASRPIGTEIGYTF.